A single sample is the source of the 21 T cell receptor beta chains below, sequenced in a study of CD8+ T cells in alopecia areata. Indicated treatment: oral pan-JAK inhibitor, 5-10 mg twice daily. RNA was extracted and reverse transcribed into cDNA as the sequencing template. Sequencing was performed with immunoSEQ multiplex PCR; in TCRdb, only in-frame clones are kept and a portion is missing. The sample consists of more than 150,000 clones, approximately 56% of them appearing once. This sample comprised CD4+ T cells sorted from blood, obtained at week 4, from a patient treated with tofacitinib. The receptors were gathered from a human donor with alopecia areata.

The V and J genes are TRBV6-5 and TRBJ1-3; a weak D match, TRBD1 (6 bases). Trimming took off 2 bases at V and 0 bases at J, with 8 bases between the two ends. There are 15 residues in the CDR3. The germline V gene has CDR1 MNHEY and CDR2 SVGAGI. The CDR3 spells CASSYQGPSGNTIYF. The CDR3 coding sequence is TGTGCCAGCAGTTACCAGGGGCCCTCTGGAAACACCATATATTTT.

The CDR3 loop reads CASSSPRLVRGEQYF. In nucleotides, the CDR3 is TGTGCCAGCAGTTCACCCCGACTAGTACGCGGCGAGCAGTACTTC. The chain links TRBV27 to TRBJ2-7; tentatively, D is TRBD2 (6 bases). This CDR3 region has 15 residues. V was shortened by 4 bases and J by 6 bases, with 19 bases between the two germline ends. Germline CDR1 and CDR2: MNHEY and SMNVEV (reference sequence).

This clone was found once. The chain employs TRBV4-2 and TRBJ1-1; D remains ambiguous. Germline assignment: CDR1 LGHNA and CDR2 YNFKEQ. The CDR3 runs to 13 residues. V lost 3 bases and J 0 bases, leaving 5 bases between the germline ends. The CDR3 DNA sequence: TGTGCCAGCAGCCAGAGGATGAACACTGAAGCTTTCTTT. Translation gives CASSQRMNTEAFF.

The CDR3 nucleotides read TGTGCCAGCAGCGGAGGGGGGTTCTATGGCTACACCTTC. Its translation is CASSGGGFYGYTF. The chain links TRBV2 to TRBJ1-2; TRBD1 might be the D (6 bases). V was shortened by 6 bases and J by 4 bases, with 12 bases between the two germline ends. This CDR3 is 13 amino acids long. The germline CDR1 and CDR2 sequences are SNHLY and FYNNEI.

The chain links TRBV29-1 to TRBJ1-1, with D possibly matching TRBD1 (5 bases). The CDR3 loop spans 15 amino acids. Germline V gene data show CDR1 as SQVTM and CDR2 as ANQGSEA. V dropped 4 bases and J dropped 4 bases, with 19 bases sitting between them. For the CDR3, the DNA is TGCAGCGTTGGCAAGGGCCATAGCGGGGCCACTGAAGCTTTCTTT. This gives the protein CSVGKGHSGATEAFF.

The rearrangement joins TRBV18 to TRBJ2-5; 9 positions agree with TRBD1. The trim removed 3 bases at V and 3 bases at J, leaving 2 bases unmatched. Germline CDR1 and CDR2: KGHSH and LQKENI. CDR3 length: 14 residues. The CDR3 loop reads CASSPTGGEETQYF. CDR3 nucleotide sequence: TGTGCCAGCTCACCGACAGGGGGAGAAGAGACCCAGTACTTC.

This chain links TRBV30 with TRBJ1-1; D gene unclear. This CDR3 spans 13 amino acids. Germline V lookup: CDR1 GTSNPN, CDR2 SVGIG (reference sequence). Between the trimmed V and J ends, which lost 4 bases and 8 bases, there was a span of 17 bases. DNA of the CDR3: TGTGCCTGGATCGAGGCCGGCTTCCAGGAAGCTTTCTTT. Protein sequence: CAWIEAGFQEAFF.

About this clone: A read error may be the cause here, since a much bigger clone is one base away. The J gene is TRBJ2-3, the V gene TRBV5-6; D ambiguous. The germline V and J ends were trimmed by 2 bases and 2 bases, with 0 bases remaining between them. Germline CDR1 SGHDT, CDR2 YYEEEE. The CDR3 sequence is 11 residues long. In DNA form, the CDR3 reads TGTGCCAGCAGCTTCACAGATACGCAGTATTTT. Translated: CASSFTDTQYF. The full variable domain, with the rest looked up from reference TRBV5-6 and TRBJ2-3, is DAGVTQSPTHLIKTRGQQVTLRCSPKSGHDTVSWYQQALGQGPQFIFQYYEEEERQRGNFPDRFSGHQFPNYSSELNVNALLLGDSALYLCASSFTDTQYFGPGTRLTVL.

The chain recombines TRBV6-6 with TRBJ1-6, with TRBD1 matching 7 bases. The germline V gene has CDR1 MNHNY and CDR2 SVGAGI (reference sequence). V was clipped by 2 bases and J by 10 bases; unmatched bases: 5. This CDR3 has 14 residues. The CDR3 DNA reads TGTGCCAGCAGTTACAACAGGGGTGAATCACCCCTCCACTTT. It codes for CASSYNRGESPLHF.

The chain uses TRBV6-5 and TRBJ1-2; D is possibly TRBD1 (5 bases). The ends were cut back, 10 bases at V and 4 bases at J, with 16 bases in the middle. Germline CDR1 reads MNHEY; CDR2 reads SVGAGI. The CDR3 has 13 residues. CDR3 coding DNA: TGTGCCACCAGACTGGACAAAGGCTATGGCTACACCTTC. This encodes CATRLDKGYGYTF.

The gene calls are TRBV2 and TRBJ2-2; 7 bases map to TRBD1. The CDR3 consists of 14 residues. Germline CDR1 is SNHLY and CDR2 is FYNNEI. The trim removed 6 bases at V and 4 bases at J, leaving 5 bases unmatched. The CDR3 DNA is TGTGCCAGCAGCCTGGACAGGCCCACCGGGGAGCTGTTTTTT. Amino acid sequence: CASSLDRPTGELFF.

The chain combines TRBV2 with TRBJ2-1, with TRBD1 matching over 11 bases. With V trimmed by 11 bases and J by 3 bases, 12 bases remained unmatched. The CDR3 extends over 16 amino acids. Per the germline V gene, CDR1 is SNHLY and CDR2 is FYNNEI. In DNA form, the CDR3 reads TGTGCCTTCCCTGGGACAGGGGGTTCACTCTACAATGAGCAGTTCTTC. Encoded protein: CAFPGTGGSLYNEQFF.

The chain joins TRBV29-1 to TRBJ1-1; 8 nucleotides align to TRBD1. The CDR3 length is 15 residues. V was pared by 3 bases and J by 4 bases, with 10 bases of the junction left unmatched. Germline CDR1 reads SQVTM; CDR2 reads ANQGSEA. The CDR3 coding sequence is TGCAGCGTTGACACCCAGGGGGCGCAGGGCACTGAAGCTTTCTTT. Its translation is CSVDTQGAQGTEAFF.

As for this clone: Other DNA variants within this sample encode the same CDR3. This rearrangement joins TRBV29-1 to TRBJ2-3, with unresolved D. Between the trimmed V and J ends, which lost 3 bases and 4 bases, there was a span of 5 bases. There are 11 residues in the CDR3. Germline V gene sequence: CDR1 SQVTM, CDR2 ANQGSEA. CDR3 in amino acids: CSVDSPDTQYF. Here the CDR3 DNA reads TGCAGCGTTGATTCCCCAGATACGCAGTATTTT.

This clone was detected only a few times. J is TRBJ1-1 and V is TRBV7-9, with no clear D. Germline CDR1 SEHNR, CDR2 FQNEAQ (reference sequence). The CDR3 has 15 amino acids. Trimming pared 5 bases from V and 1 base from J, leaving 14 bases between. CDR3 DNA sequence: TGTGCCAGCAGCCTTCAGGCGGTCTCGAACACTGAAGCTTTCTTT. Translated, it gives CASSLQAVSNTEAFF.

The chain carries TRBV5-1 and TRBJ2-3; D is ambiguous. The CDR3 runs to 15 residues. Trimming removed 4 bases at V and 5 bases at J, with 17 bases between. Looked up from germline, CDR1 is SGHRS and CDR2 is YFSETQ. CDR3 sequence reads: CASSPRPAQEDTQYF. The CDR3 DNA sequence: TGCGCCAGCAGCCCCAGACCGGCGCAGGAAGATACGCAGTATTTT.

The chain joins TRBV29-1 to TRBJ2-1, with a tentative D call TRBD1 (5 bases). Trimming removed 0 bases from V and 6 bases from J, with 15 bases in between. The CDR3 is 15 residues long. The V gene's germline CDR1 is SQVTM and CDR2 ANQGSEA. The CDR3 DNA reads TGCAGCGTTGAAGATCGAGGCAGGGAAACCAATGAGCAGTTCTTC. Protein sequence: CSVEDRGRETNEQFF.

The J gene is TRBJ1-6, the V gene TRBV5-1; D uncertain. V lost 4 bases, J lost 10 bases, and 9 bases lay in between. Germline V lookup: CDR1 SGHRS, CDR2 YFSETQ. The length of the CDR3 is 12 residues. Here the CDR3 reads CASSPGESPLHF. CDR3 bases: TGCGCCAGCAGCCCAGGTGAATCACCCCTCCACTTT.

The chain carries TRBV29-1 and TRBJ2-1; either TRBD1 or TRBD2 may fit D (5 bases each). The V gene lost 5 bases and the J gene lost 4 bases, with 9 bases spanning the gap. In germline, CDR1 is SQVTM, CDR2 ANQGSEA. The CDR3 consists of 12 residues. CDR3 amino acids: CSVRGDYNEQFF. The CDR3 bases are TGCAGCGTTAGAGGGGATTACAATGAGCAGTTCTTC.

The chain links TRBV6-4 to TRBJ1-3; D gene uncertain. Germline V gene sequence: CDR1 MRHNA, CDR2 SNTAGT. This CDR3 is built from 13 residues. V was pared by 9 bases and J by 0 bases, with 9 bases between. CDR3 bases: TGTGCCAGGAGAGAACGCTCTGGAAACACCATATATTTT. As protein: CARRERSGNTIYF.

This clone is a singleton in its sample. This chain uses TRBV30 with TRBJ2-7, with 9 bases that match TRBD1. V was pared by 4 bases and J by 2 bases, with 9 bases of the junction left unmatched. Looked up from germline, CDR1 is GTSNPN and CDR2 is SVGIG (reference sequence). This CDR3 is built from 15 residues. In DNA form, the CDR3 reads TGTGCCTGGACTACGAACAGGGGGCCAGCCTACGAGCAGTACTTC. Protein sequence: CAWTTNRGPAYEQYF.